The 23 T cell receptor beta chains presented below share a single source sample, sequenced in a study of tumor-infiltrating lymphocytes in primary liver carcinoma (dated by TCRdb to the late 2010s). Instrument used: Illumina HiSeq 2500. A constant-region primer and ProtoScript II reverse transcriptase were used to reverse-transcribe TCRbeta-specific cDNA from roughly 500 ng total RNA. Three nested multiplex PCR rounds, following a slightly modified ARM-PCR procedure, were used to build the TCRbeta libraries. The first two PCR rounds used multiplex TRBV1-TRBV30 forward primers with a Cbeta reverse primer, each for about 10 cycles. TCRdb reprocessed the public reads (quality trimming at Q25 with fastp, clone calling with MiXCR) and kept in-frame beta chains. All rows with the same CDR3 protein become a single entry with the most common DNA and genes. In this sample the table shows about 320,000 distinct CDR3 sequences, 55% to 65% of which occur a single time. Roughly 9% of the sample goes to the ten largest clones.

TRIzol reagent was used to extract blood RNA from unsorted whole blood, while the DNeasy Blood & Tissue kit provided the germline DNA. Sequenced: peripheral blood. These receptors were taken from a middle-aged man with primary liver carcinoma and hepatitis B virus infection.

As to this clonotype: A much larger clone is a single base away; this may be a read error. The chain carries TRBV29-1 and TRBJ2-7; D gene uncertain. Germline CDR1 SQVTM, CDR2 ANQGSEA. V was shortened by 4 bases and J by 9 bases, with 10 bases between the two germline ends. This CDR3 contains 10 residues. In DNA form, the CDR3 reads TGCAGCGTTGTACGGGCCGTGCAGTACTTC. Amino acids: CSVVRAVQYF.

Turning to this clonotype: Its ends do not fully match the called genes, so a read error is possible. This chain connects TRBV10-3 to TRBJ2-3; 10 positions match TRBD2. CDR3 length equals 13 residues. CDR1 ENHRY and CDR2 SYGVKD come from the germline V gene. In DNA form, the CDR3 reads TGTGCCATACAAACTAGCGGGACAGATATGCAGTATTTT. Amino acids: CAIQTSGTDMQYF.

This clonotype appeared a single time. One end of the junction is discordant with germline, which a read error may explain. The V and J genes are TRBV6-5 and TRBJ1-3; D ambiguous. The germline V gene has CDR1 MNHEY and CDR2 SVGAGI. The CDR3 covers 17 residues. The CDR3 here is CASTNGPGRFSGNTIYF. DNA for the CDR3: TGTGCCAGCACCAATGGACCCGGGCGGTTTTCTGGAAACACCATTTATTTT.

Notes on this clonotype: The junction differs from germline at one of its ends, possibly a read error. The J gene is TRBJ2-7, the V gene TRBV14, with 13 nucleotides matching TRBD2. Germline V CDR1 and CDR2: SGHDN, FVKESK. CDR3 size: 18 residues. CDR3 DNA: TGTGCCAGCAGTCATACGTCTGGACTAGCGGGAGCCTCCCACGATCAGTACTTC. Translation gives CASSHTSGLAGASHDQYF. The full variable domain, completed using reference TRBV14 and TRBJ2-7, is EAGVTQFPSHSVIEKGQTVTLRCDPISGHDNLYWYRRVMGKEIKFLLHFVKESKQDESGMPNNRFLAERTGGTYSTLKVQPAELEDSGVYFCASSHTSGLAGASHDQYFGPGTRLTVT.

There are many counts of this clonotype. The rearrangement uses TRBV12-3 or TRBV12-4 and TRBJ2-3; no firm D call. V shed 0 bases and J shed 4 bases, with 5 bases lying between them. The CDR3 sequence is 13 residues long. CDR3 DNA: TGTGCCAGCAGTTTAGCGACGGCAGATACGCAGTATTTT. Translated, it gives CASSLATADTQYF.

J is TRBJ1-2 and V is TRBV6-2 or TRBV6-3; 7 nucleotides agree with TRBD1. Germline values: CDR1 MNHEY, CDR2 SVGEGT. The CDR3 runs to 13 residues. V lost 8 bases to trimming and J lost 5 bases; unmatched junction nucleotides: 8. CDR3 bases: TGTGCCAGCGCTAGGACAGGAGTTTATGGCTACACCTTC. Residues: CASARTGVYGYTF.

Remarks on this clonotype: This may be a read error, as it is one base from a much larger clone. The chain couples TRBV6-5 to TRBJ1-2, with D possibly matching TRBD1 (5 bases). Germline V gene sequence: CDR1 MNHEY, CDR2 SVGAGI. The CDR3 covers 12 residues. Here the CDR3 reads CSSRETALGYTF. CDR3 bases: TGTTCCAGCAGAGAGACAGCCTTAGGCTACACCTTC.

With respect to this clonotype: A much larger clone is a single base away; this may be a read error. This chain links TRBV4-1 with TRBJ2-3; D remains unclear. The V gene's germline CDR1 is MGHRA and CDR2 YSYEKL. The CDR3 covers 13 residues. CDR3 DNA: TGCGCCACCAGCCAAGACCCAATGGATACGCAGTATTTT. It codes for CATSQDPMDTQYF.

A word on this clonotype: Compared with germline, one end of the junction differs, possibly owing to a read error. The chain is built from TRBV11-2 and TRBJ2-3, with TRBD2 matching 14 bases. The CDR3 spans 16 residues. Germline V gene sequence: CDR1 SGHAT, CDR2 FQNNGV. This CDR3 is CASSLGLAGGVDTQLF. The CDR3 DNA is TGTGCCAGCAGCCTAGGACTAGCGGGAGGTGTGGATACGCAGCTTTTT.

Concerning this clonotype itself: This sequence may be a read error, since a much larger clone differs from it by one base. The chain recombines TRBV6-2 or TRBV6-3 with TRBJ1-5; no clear D gene. Germline CDR1 reads MNHEY; CDR2 reads SVGEGT. The CDR3 loop spans 15 amino acids. Between the trimmed V and J ends, which lost 2 bases and 0 bases, there was a span of 8 bases. The CDR3 region has the DNA TGTGCCAGCAGTTACGTAGGGTATAGCAATCAGCCCCAGCATTTT. Its protein product is CASSYVGYSNQPQHF.

A few counts support this clonotype. This rearrangement joins TRBV29-1 to TRBJ2-3; D is uncertain. Germline V lookup: CDR1 SQVTM, CDR2 ANQGSEA. The CDR3 contains 13 residues. The germline V and J ends were trimmed by 7 bases and 5 bases, with 16 bases remaining between them. The CDR3 region has the DNA TGCAGCGCCGCCGCGCAGCCTATAGATACGCAGTATTTT. It yields the protein CSAAAQPIDTQYF.

This clonotype was picked up one time. The chain employs TRBV5-1 and TRBJ2-6, with TRBD2 as a possible D gene (5 bases). V was shortened by 3 bases and J by 2 bases, with 15 bases between the two germline ends. This CDR3 spans 17 amino acids. Germline values: CDR1 SGHRS, CDR2 YFSETQ. CDR3: CASSSSGPAAGANVLTF. CDR3 nucleotide sequence: TGCGCCAGCAGCTCTTCAGGCCCAGCGGCTGGGGCCAACGTCCTGACTTTC.

This clonotype appeared a few times. The rearrangement joins TRBV28 to TRBJ2-1; D remains unclear. CDR1 is MDHEN and CDR2 is SYDVKM in the germline V gene. This CDR3 has 16 residues. The V and J ends lost 0 bases and 7 bases respectively, with 16 bases between them. As DNA, the CDR3 is TGTGCCAGCAGTTTATGGAACAGCCGTCCGTTGAATGAGCAGTTCTTC. Amino acid sequence: CASSLWNSRPLNEQFF.

Note on this clonotype: Possible read error: a much larger clone is one base away. The chain joins TRBV4-3 to TRBJ2-3; the D gene is possibly TRBD2 (5 bases). The germline gives CDR1 LGHNA, CDR2 YSLEER. Trimming removed 0 bases at V and 4 bases at J, with 11 bases between. This CDR3 is 15 amino acids long. The CDR3 is CASSQDAPAADTQYF. CDR3 sequence (DNA): TGCGCCAGCAGCCAAGATGCCCCAGCGGCAGATACGCAGTATTTT.

Regarding this clonotype: Here the CDR3 omits its conserved ending phenylalanine or tryptophan, so a read error is the likely source. This sequence joins TRBV5-6 and TRBJ2-1; TRBD1 is a possible D gene (6 bases). This CDR3 has 13 amino acids. Germline V CDR1 and CDR2: SGHDT, YYEEEE. The V end lost 6 bases, the J end lost 7 bases, and 14 bases lay between the germline ends. CDR3 sequence reads: CASTDTGNNEQFL. As DNA, the CDR3 is TGTGCCAGCACGGACACAGGGAATAATGAGCAGTTCTTA.

Worth noting for this clonotype: A much more abundant neighbour one base away suggests this may be a read error. The chain has TRBV12-3 or TRBV12-4 and TRBJ2-5; the D gene could be TRBD1 or TRBD2 (5 bases each). The CDR3 is made up of 12 amino acids. This CDR3 reads CASSPSDGTKYF. DNA for the CDR3: TGTGCCAGCAGTCCCTCGGACGGGACCAAGTACTTC.

As concerns this clonotype: With a much larger clone just one base away, this may be a read error. The genes are TRBV6-1 and TRBJ2-4; D gene ambiguous. The CDR3 contains 14 residues. CDR1 and CDR2 from the germline V gene are MNHNS and SASEGT. V was trimmed by 6 bases and J by 6 bases, leaving 15 bases between them. As DNA, the CDR3 is TGTGCCAGCAGCCCCGGTGGGGTTGCAAACATTCAGTACTTC. It codes for CASSPGGVANIQYF.

The table lists this clonotype with many counts. The CDR3 sequence: CASSFTGGAGDQPQHF. For the CDR3, the DNA is TGTGCCAGCAGCTTTACAGGGGGCGCAGGGGATCAGCCCCAGCATTTT. The rearrangement links TRBV5-5 to TRBJ1-5; the match to TRBD1 covers 9 bases. Germline CDR1 SGHKS, CDR2 YYEKEE (reference sequence). The V segment lost 2 bases and the J segment 5 bases; nucleotides outside the gene matches: 8. The CDR3 loop spans 16 amino acids.

The chain combines TRBV29-1 with TRBJ2-5; 7 bases align to TRBD1. The length of the CDR3 is 15 residues. The germline gives CDR1 SQVTM, CDR2 ANQGSEA. After removal of 8 bases from V and 6 bases from J, the junction contained 18 bases not matched to a gene. CDR3 sequence: CSIAPVQGSGKTQYF. For the CDR3, the DNA is TGCAGCATTGCTCCCGTACAGGGGTCTGGGAAGACCCAGTACTTC.

About this clonotype: This may be a read error: a much more frequent sequence differs by one nucleotide. This chain connects TRBV6-1 to TRBJ2-1; a weak D match, TRBD2 (6 bases). Looked up from germline, CDR1 is MNHNS and CDR2 is SASEGT. The CDR3 length is 14 residues. Here the CDR3 reads CASSGSGYYNVQFF. The DNA for the CDR3 is TGTGCCAGCAGCGGTAGCGGATACTACAATGTGCAGTTCTTC.

The V and J genes are TRBV21-1 and TRBJ2-6; the table's D call TRBD1 went unverified against the DNA. TRBV21-1 is given as a pseudogene. This CDR3 is built from 19 residues. CDR3 loop: CARQPRLQRGSSGANVLTF. The CDR3 DNA follows: TGTGCCCGCCAGCCGAGGTTACAGAGGGGAAGCTCTGGGGCCAACGTCCTGACTTTC.

This clonotype is labeled as medium-sized. J is TRBJ2-1 and V is TRBV11-2; weak D call: TRBD1 (5 bases). Trimming left V 5 bases short and J 10 bases short, with 9 bases between. The length of the CDR3 is 11 residues. From germline, CDR1 is SGHAT and CDR2 FQNNGV. The CDR3, as DNA: TGTGCCAGCAGCCACAGGACAGAGCAGTTCTTC. This gives the protein CASSHRTEQFF.

For this clonotype: Its ends do not fully match the called genes, so a read error is possible. The genes are TRBV10-3 and TRBJ2-3, with D possibly TRBD1 on 6 matching bases. Germline-derived CDR1 and CDR2 are ENHRY and SYGVKD. The CDR3 contains 17 residues. CDR3 in amino acids: CVISEGVVRGSTDTQYF. DNA for the CDR3: TGTGTCATCAGTGAGGGGGTGGTTCGAGGGAGTACAGATACGCAGTATTTT.